This T cell receptor beta chain is drawn from a study of identical twins. Study observations and caveats: Twins showed weaker excess sharing in their beta out-of-frame sequences. Those out-of-frame alpha sequences shared by twins showed an excess of low generation probability.

One entry per CDR3 protein results from TCRdb running MiXCR on the 5' RACE reads. The table includes more than 1.5 million distinct CDR3 sequences, about 30% detected once. V lost 1 base to trimming and J lost 2 bases, with 30 bases between them. The CDR3 totals 21 residues. CDR1 DFQATT and CDR2 SNEGSKA come from the germline V gene (reference sequence). This clonotype has only a few counts. The antigen is undetermined. The TCR sequence derives from a newborn girl in good health. This rearrangement joins TRBV20-1 to TRBJ2-4; D possibly uses TRBD1 or TRBD2 (7 bases each). Sequenced input: cord blood. This CDR3 reads CSARVLRDILRGRGPKNIQYF. CDR3 DNA: TGCAGTGCTAGAGTGCTCCGGGACATTCTCAGGGGGAGGGGTCCCAAAAACATTCAGTACTTC.